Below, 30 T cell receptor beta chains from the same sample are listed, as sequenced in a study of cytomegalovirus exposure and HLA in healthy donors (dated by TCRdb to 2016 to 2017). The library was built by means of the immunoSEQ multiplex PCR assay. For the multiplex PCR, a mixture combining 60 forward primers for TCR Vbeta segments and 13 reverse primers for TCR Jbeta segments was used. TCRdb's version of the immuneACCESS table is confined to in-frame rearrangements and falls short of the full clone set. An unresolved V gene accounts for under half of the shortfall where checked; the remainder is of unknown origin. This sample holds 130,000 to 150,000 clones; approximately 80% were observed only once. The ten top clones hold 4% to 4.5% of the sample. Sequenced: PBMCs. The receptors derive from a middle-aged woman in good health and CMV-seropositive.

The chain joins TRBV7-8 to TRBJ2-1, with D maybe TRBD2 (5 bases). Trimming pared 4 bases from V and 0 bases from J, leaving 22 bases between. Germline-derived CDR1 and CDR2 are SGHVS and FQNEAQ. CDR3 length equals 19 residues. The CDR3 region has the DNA TGTGCCAGCAGCTCCCCCCGAGTCGAGCGGAGGACCTCCTACAATGAGCAGTTCTTC. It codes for CASSSPRVERRTSYNEQFF.

For the CDR3, the DNA is TGCGCCAGCAGCTTGGCAGACAGGGCGTCCTATAATTCACCCCTCCACTTT. This gives the protein CASSLADRASYNSPLHF. The genes are TRBV5-1 and TRBJ1-6; 7 bases agree with TRBD1. The CDR3 has 17 residues. V shed 0 bases and J 1 base; nucleotides not matched to a gene: 4. The V gene's germline CDR1 is SGHRS and CDR2 YFSETQ.

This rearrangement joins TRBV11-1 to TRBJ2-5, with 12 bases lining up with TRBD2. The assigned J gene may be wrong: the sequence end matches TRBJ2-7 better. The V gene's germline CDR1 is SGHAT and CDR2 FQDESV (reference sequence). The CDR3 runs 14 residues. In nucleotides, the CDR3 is TGTGCCAGCAGCCGGACTAGCGGGAACCACGAGCAGTACTTC. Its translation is CASSRTSGNHEQYF.

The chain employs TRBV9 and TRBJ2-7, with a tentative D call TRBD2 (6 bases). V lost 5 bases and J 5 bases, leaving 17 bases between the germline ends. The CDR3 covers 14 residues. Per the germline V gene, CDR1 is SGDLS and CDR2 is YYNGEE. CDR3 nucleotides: TGTGCCAGCAGTCAGACGGGAGTGAGGCACGAGCAGTACTTC. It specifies CASSQTGVRHEQYF.

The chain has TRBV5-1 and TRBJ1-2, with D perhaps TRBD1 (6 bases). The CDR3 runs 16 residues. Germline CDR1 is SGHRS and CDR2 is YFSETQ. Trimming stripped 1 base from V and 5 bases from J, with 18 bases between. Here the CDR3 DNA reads TGCGCCAGCAGCTTGAGGGGGAAGGGCGAGCAATATGGCTACACCTTC. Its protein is CASSLRGKGEQYGYTF.

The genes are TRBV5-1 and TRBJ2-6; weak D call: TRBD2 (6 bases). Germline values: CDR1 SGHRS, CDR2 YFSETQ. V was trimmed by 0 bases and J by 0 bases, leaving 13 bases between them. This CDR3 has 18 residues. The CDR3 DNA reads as TGCGCCAGCAGCTTGGATGGCGGGACCAACTCTGGGGCCAACGTCCTGACTTTC. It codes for CASSLDGGTNSGANVLTF.

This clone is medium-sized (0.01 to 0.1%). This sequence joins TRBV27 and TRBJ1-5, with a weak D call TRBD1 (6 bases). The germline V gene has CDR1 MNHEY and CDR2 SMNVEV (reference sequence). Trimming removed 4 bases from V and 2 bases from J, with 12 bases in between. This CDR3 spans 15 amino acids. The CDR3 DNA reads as TGTGCCAGCAGTTCACAGGGACTAGGCAATCAGCCCCAGCATTTT. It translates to CASSSQGLGNQPQHF.

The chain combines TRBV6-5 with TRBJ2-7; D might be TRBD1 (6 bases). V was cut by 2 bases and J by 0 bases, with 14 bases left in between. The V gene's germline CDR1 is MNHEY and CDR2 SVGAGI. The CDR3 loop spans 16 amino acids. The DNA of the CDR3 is TGTGCCAGCAGTTACCTTTTGAGGGGGAGCTCCTACGAGCAGTACTTC. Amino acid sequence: CASSYLLRGSSYEQYF.

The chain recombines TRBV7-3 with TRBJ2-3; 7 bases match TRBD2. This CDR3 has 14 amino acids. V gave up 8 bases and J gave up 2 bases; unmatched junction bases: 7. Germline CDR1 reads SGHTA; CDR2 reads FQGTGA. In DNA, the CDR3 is TGTGCCAGCGGGCGCGGGGGTTCCACAGATACGCAGTATTTT. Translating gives CASGRGGSTDTQYF.

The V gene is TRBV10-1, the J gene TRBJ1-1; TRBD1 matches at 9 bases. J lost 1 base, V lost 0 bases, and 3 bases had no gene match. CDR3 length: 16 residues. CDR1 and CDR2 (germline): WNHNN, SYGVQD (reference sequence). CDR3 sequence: CASSESGTGRNTEAFF. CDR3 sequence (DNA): TGCGCCAGCAGTGAGTCGGGGACAGGGCGGAACACTGAAGCTTTCTTT.

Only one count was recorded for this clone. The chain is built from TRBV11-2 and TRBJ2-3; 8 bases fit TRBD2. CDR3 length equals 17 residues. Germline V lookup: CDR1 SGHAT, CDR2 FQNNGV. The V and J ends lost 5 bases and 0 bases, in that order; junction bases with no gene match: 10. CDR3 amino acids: CASSPRAGGVSTDTQYF. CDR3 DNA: TGTGCCAGCAGCCCCCGGGCGGGAGGTGTAAGCACAGATACGCAGTATTTT.

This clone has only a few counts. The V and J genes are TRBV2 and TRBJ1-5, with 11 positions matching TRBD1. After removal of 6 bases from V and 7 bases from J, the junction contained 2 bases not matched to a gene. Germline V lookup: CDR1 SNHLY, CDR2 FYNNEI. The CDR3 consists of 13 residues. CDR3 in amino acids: CASRGTGGQPQHF. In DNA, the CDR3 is TGTGCCAGCAGAGGGACAGGGGGGCAGCCCCAGCATTTT. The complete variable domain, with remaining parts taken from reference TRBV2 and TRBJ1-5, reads EPEVTQTPSHQVTQMGQEVILRCVPISNHLYFYWYRQILGQKVEFLVSFYNNEISEKSEIFDDQFSVERPDGSNFTLKIRSTKLEDSAMYFCASRGTGGQPQHFGDGTRLSIL.

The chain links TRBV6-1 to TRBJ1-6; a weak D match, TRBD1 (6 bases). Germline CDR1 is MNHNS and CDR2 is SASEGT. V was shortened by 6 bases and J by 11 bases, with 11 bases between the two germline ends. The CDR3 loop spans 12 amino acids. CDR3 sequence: CASSLRGTPLHF. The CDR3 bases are TGTGCCAGCAGCCTCAGGGGAACACCCCTCCACTTT.

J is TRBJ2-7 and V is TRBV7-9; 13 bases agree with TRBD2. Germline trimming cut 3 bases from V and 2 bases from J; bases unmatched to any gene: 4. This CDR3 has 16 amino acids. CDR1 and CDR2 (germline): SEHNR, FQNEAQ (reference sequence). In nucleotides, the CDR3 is TGTGCCAGCAGCTTTGGGACTAGCGGGGAACCCTACGAGCAGTACTTC. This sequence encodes CASSFGTSGEPYEQYF.

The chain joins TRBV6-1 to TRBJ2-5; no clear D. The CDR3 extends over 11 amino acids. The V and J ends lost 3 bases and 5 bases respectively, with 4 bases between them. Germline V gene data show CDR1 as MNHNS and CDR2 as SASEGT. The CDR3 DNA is TGTGCCAGCAGTGAGTCGGAGACCCAGTACTTC. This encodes CASSESETQYF.

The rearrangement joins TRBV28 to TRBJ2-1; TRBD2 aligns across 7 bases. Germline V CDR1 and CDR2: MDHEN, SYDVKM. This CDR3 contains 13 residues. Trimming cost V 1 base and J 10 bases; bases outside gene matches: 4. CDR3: CASSLFRAGEQFF. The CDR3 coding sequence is TGTGCCAGCAGTTTATTTAGAGCGGGGGAGCAGTTCTTC.

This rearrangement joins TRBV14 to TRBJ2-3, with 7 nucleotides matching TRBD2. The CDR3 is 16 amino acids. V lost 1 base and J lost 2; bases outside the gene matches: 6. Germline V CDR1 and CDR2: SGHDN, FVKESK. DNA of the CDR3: TGTGCCAGCAGCCAAGGGGCACTAGCGCACACAGATACGCAGTATTTT. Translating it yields CASSQGALAHTDTQYF.

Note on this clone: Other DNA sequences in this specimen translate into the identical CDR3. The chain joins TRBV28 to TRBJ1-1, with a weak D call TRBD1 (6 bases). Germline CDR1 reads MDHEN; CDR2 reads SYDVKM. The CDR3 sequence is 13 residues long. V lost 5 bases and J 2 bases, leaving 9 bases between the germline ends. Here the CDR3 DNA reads TGTGCCAGCAGTGAGGGGGTCAACACTGAAGCTTTCTTT. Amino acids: CASSEGVNTEAFF.

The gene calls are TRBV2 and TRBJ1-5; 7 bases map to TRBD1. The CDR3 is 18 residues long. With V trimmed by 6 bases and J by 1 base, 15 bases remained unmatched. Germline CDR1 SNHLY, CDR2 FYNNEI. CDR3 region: CASRTPWDSPGSNQPQHF. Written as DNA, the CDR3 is TGTGCCAGCAGAACCCCGTGGGACAGCCCTGGGAGCAATCAGCCCCAGCATTTT.

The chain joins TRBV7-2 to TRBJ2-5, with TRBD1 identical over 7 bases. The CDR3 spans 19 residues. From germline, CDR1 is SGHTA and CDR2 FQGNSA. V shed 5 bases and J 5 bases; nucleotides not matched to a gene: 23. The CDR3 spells CASSHLRQGPSLRGETQYF. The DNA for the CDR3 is TGTGCCAGCAGCCACTTAAGACAGGGCCCTAGCCTCCGAGGGGAGACCCAGTACTTC. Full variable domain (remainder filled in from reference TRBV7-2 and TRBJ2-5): GAGVSQSPSNKVTEKGKDVELRCDPISGHTALYWYRQSLGQGLEFLIYFQGNSAPDKSGLPSDRFSAERTGGSVSTLTIQRTQQEDSAVYLCASSHLRQGPSLRGETQYFGPGTRLLVL.

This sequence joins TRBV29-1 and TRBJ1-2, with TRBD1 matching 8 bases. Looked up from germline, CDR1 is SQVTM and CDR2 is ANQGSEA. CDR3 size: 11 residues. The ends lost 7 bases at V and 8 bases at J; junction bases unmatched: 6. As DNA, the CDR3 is TGCAGCGGTCAGGGGGCGGGAGGCTACACCTTC. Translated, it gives CSGQGAGGYTF.

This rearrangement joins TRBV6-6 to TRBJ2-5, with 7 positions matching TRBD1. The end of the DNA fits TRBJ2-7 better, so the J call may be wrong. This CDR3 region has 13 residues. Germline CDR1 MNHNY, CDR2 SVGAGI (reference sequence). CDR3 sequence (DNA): TGTGCCAGCAGTAGCCTAGAGGGGGCCGAGCAGTACTTC. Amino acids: CASSSLEGAEQYF.

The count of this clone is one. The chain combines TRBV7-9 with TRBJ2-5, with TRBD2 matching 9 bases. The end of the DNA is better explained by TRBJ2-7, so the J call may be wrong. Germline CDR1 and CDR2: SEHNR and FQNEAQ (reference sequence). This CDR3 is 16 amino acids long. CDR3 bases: TGTGCCAGCAGCGCGGTGATAGCGGGGGTCTCCTACGAGCAGTACTTC. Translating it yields CASSAVIAGVSYEQYF.

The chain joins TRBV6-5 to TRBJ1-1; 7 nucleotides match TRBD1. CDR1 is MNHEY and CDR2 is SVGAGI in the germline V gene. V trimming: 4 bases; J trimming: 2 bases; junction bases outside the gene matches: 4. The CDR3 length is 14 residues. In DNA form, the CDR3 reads TGTGCCAGCAGTTCCGGGACAGTAAACACTGAAGCTTTCTTT. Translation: CASSSGTVNTEAFF.

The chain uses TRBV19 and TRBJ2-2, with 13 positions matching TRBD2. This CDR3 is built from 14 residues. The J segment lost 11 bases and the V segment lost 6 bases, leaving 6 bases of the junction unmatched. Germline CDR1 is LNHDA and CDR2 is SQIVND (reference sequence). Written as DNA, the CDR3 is TGTGCCAGTAGCTTGGGACTAGCGGGATTAGAGCTGTTTTTT. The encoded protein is CASSLGLAGLELFF.

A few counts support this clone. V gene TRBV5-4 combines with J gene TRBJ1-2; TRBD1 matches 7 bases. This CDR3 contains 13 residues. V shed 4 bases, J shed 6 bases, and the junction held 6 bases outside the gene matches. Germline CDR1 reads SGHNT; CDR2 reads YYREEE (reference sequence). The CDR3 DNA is TGTGCCAGCAGCGGGACAGTTCGGAATGGCTACACCTTC. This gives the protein CASSGTVRNGYTF.

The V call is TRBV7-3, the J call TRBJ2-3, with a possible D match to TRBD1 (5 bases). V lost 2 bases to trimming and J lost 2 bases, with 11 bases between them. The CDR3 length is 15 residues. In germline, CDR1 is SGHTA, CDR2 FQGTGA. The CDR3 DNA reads TGTGCCAGCAGCTTACTAGGGGCTAACACAGATACGCAGTATTTT. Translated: CASSLLGANTDTQYF.

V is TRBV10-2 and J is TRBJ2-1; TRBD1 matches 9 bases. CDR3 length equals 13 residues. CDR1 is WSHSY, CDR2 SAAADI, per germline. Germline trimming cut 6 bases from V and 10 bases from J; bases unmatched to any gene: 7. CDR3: CASRQQGAVEQFF. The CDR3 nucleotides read TGCGCCAGCAGGCAACAGGGGGCCGTCGAGCAGTTCTTC.

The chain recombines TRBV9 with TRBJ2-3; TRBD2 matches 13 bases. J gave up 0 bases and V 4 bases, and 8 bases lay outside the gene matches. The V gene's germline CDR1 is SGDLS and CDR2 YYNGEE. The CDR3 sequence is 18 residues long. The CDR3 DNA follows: TGTGCCAGCAGCCTCGGGACTAGCGGGACCTCTAGCACAGATACGCAGTATTTT. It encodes CASSLGTSGTSSTDTQYF. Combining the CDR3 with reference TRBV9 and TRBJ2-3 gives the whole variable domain DSGVTQTPKHLITATGQRVTLRCSPRSGDLSVYWYQQSLDQGLQFLIQYYNGEERAKGNILERFSAQQFPDLHSELNLSSLELGDSALYFCASSLGTSGTSSTDTQYFGPGTRLTVL.

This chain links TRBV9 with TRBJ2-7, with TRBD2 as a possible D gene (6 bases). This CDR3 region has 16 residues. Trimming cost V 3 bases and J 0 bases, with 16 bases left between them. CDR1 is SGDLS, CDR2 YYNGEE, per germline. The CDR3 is CASSDPKAEGSYEQYF. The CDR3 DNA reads TGTGCCAGCAGCGACCCCAAAGCGGAGGGCTCCTACGAGCAGTACTTC.